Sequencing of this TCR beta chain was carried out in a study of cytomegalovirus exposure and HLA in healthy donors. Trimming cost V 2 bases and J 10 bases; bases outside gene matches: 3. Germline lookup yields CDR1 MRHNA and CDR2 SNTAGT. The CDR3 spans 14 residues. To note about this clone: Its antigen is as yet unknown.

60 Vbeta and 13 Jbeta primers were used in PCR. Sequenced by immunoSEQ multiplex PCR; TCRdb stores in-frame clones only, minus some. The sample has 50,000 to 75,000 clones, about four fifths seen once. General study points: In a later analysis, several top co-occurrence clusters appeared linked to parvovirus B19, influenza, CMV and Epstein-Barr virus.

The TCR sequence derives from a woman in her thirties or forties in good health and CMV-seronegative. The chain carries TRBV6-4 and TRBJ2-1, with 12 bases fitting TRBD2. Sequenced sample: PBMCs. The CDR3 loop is CASSDRLAGDEQFF. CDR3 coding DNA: TGTGCCAGCAGTGACCGACTAGCGGGAGACGAGCAGTTCTTC.